Listed below are T cell receptor beta chains from one sample, sequenced in a study of T cell repertoires in cytomegalovirus infection. TCRdb reanalysed the reads using MiXCR and keeps one entry per CDR3 protein. The sample has 80,000 or so distinct CDR3 sequences, 20% to 30% seen once. What these receptors recognize is not known. The sample was CD8+ T cells from cultured PBMCs, taken from culture after CMV antigen stimulation. The receptors derive from a human donor in good health (CMV status not recorded). Some clones in this sample may be carry-over from other donors' samples. The CDR3 runs from the conserved cysteine through the conserved F or W. A D gene is named only where the DNA matches it firmly. Size is omitted from some rows. Given values are once, few, many or a class for expanded clones.

CDR3aa,CDR3nt,j_gene,abundance,v_gene,d_gene
CASSWDGQNTGELFF,TGTGCCAGCAGTTGGGACGGCCAGAACACCGGGGAGCTGTTTTTT,TRBJ2-2,many,TRBV12-3/TRBV12-4,.
CASSLVGGGAYNEQFF,TGTGCCAGCAGCTTAGTCGGGGGGGGGGCCTACAATGAGCAGTTCTTC,TRBJ2-1,few,TRBV7-4,TRBD2
CASSLVTGSNQPQHF,TGTGCCAGCAGCTTGGTGACAGGGTCCAATCAGCCCCAGCATTTT,TRBJ1-5,many,TRBV7-2,TRBD1
CASSDGTNEKLFF,TGTGCCAGCAGTGACGGGACGAATGAAAAACTGTTTTTT,TRBJ1-4,many,TRBV2,.
CASSLGTGGGELFF,TGTGCCAGCAGTTTAGGCACAGGGGGTGGGGAGCTGTTTTTT,TRBJ2-2,.,TRBV28,TRBD1
CASTGAPGTGELFF,TGTGCCAGCACGGGGGCGCCTGGCACCGGGGAGCTGTTTTTT,TRBJ2-2,few,TRBV11-3,.
CASSRDGYEQYF,TGTGCCAGCAGTCGCGATGGCTACGAGCAGTACTTC,TRBJ2-7,.,TRBV6-2/TRBV6-3,.
CASSSSGMAYEQYF,TGTGCCAGCAGCTCTAGCGGCATGGCCTACGAGCAGTACTTC,TRBJ2-7,many,TRBV12-3/TRBV12-4,TRBD2
CASSLSPPVPGGSYTF,TGTGCCAGCAGCTTATCGCCCCCAGTACCCGGGGGGAGCTACACCTTC,TRBJ1-2,few,TRBV11-3,.
CASSMAGGDYEQYF,TGTGCCAGTAGTATGGCAGGCGGCGACTACGAGCAGTACTTC,TRBJ2-7,.,TRBV19,.
CASSFRDRALNEQFF,TGTGCCAGCAGCTTCCGGGACAGGGCCCTCAATGAGCAGTTCTTC,TRBJ2-1,many,TRBV7-2,TRBD1
CASITRAGTNSPLHF,TGTGCCAGCATCACAAGGGCAGGGACTAATTCACCCCTCCACTTT,TRBJ1-6,few,TRBV28,.
CASSMGTSGAYEQYF,TGTGCCAGTAGTATGGGGACTAGCGGCGCCTACGAGCAGTACTTC,TRBJ2-7,.,TRBV19,TRBD2
CASSLGQESNQPQHF,TGTGCCAGCAGTTTAGGACAGGAGAGCAATCAGCCCCAGCATTTT,TRBJ1-5,.,TRBV28,TRBD1
CASRGGGYKQFF,TGTGCCAGCAGAGGGGGTGGGTACAAGCAGTTCTTC,TRBJ2-1,few,TRBV6-5,.
CSVKGGASTDTQYF,TGCAGCGTTAAAGGCGGAGCTAGCACAGATACGCAGTATTTT,TRBJ2-3,few,TRBV29-1,.
CASSVSPDGEYTIYF,TGTGCCAGCAGCGTAAGCCCAGACGGAGAATACACCATATATTTT,TRBJ1-3,few,TRBV9,.
CASNHRDSNTEAFF,TGTGCCAGTAATCACAGGGATTCGAACACTGAAGCTTTCTTT,TRBJ1-1,.,TRBV6-2/TRBV6-3,.
CASSPYRGLGEQYF,TGTGCCAGCAGCCCATACAGGGGGCTGGGGGAGCAGTACTTC,TRBJ2-7,once,TRBV14,TRBD1
CASSQAGGGGSGELFF,TGCGCCAGCAGCCAAGCAGGCGGGGGGGGGTCCGGGGAGCTGTTTTTT,TRBJ2-2,few,TRBV4-3,TRBD2
CASSLGTGQYEQYF,TGTGCCAGTAGTCTTGGGACAGGGCAATACGAGCAGTACTTC,TRBJ2-7,.,TRBV19,TRBD1
CASINNYGYTF,TGTGCCAGCATCAATAACTATGGCTACACCTTC,TRBJ1-2,few,TRBV28,.
CASKDRGHVNQPQHF,TGTGCCAGCAAGGACAGGGGTCACGTCAATCAGCCCCAGCATTTT,TRBJ1-5,.,TRBV6-1,TRBD1
CASSGGVNEQFF,TGTGCCAGCAGTGGAGGGGTCAATGAGCAGTTCTTC,TRBJ2-1,few,TRBV27,.
CASSEGTDYSPLHF,TGTGCCAGCAGTGAAGGGACAGATTATTCACCCCTCCACTTT,TRBJ1-6,once,TRBV2,.
CASSNSAYEQYF,TGTGCCAGCAGCAACAGTGCCTACGAGCAGTACTTC,TRBJ2-7,.,TRBV28,.
CASSKKQTSNNEQFF,TGTGCCAGCAGTAAAAAACAGACTAGTAACAATGAGCAGTTCTTC,TRBJ2-1,.,TRBV6-6,.
CASSQVHSGRGTDTQYF,TGCGCCAGCAGCCAGGTCCATAGCGGGAGGGGCACAGATACGCAGTATTTT,TRBJ2-3,.,TRBV4-3,TRBD2
CASSVGLAEITDTQYF,TGTGCCAGCAGCGTAGGCCTAGCGGAGATCACAGATACGCAGTATTTT,TRBJ2-3,few,TRBV9,TRBD2
CASNLNTEAFF,TGTGCCAGTAATTTGAACACTGAAGCTTTCTTT,TRBJ1-1,.,TRBV19,.
CASTVVPADTQYF,TGTGCCAGCACTGTGGTCCCCGCAGATACGCAGTATTTT,TRBJ2-3,.,TRBV12-3/TRBV12-4,.
CASSLRLLPDEQFF,TGTGCCAGCAGCTTACGACTCCTCCCAGATGAGCAGTTCTTC,TRBJ2-1,.,TRBV11-3,.
CASSGAGGALNNEQFF,TGCGCCAGCAGCGGAGCCGGGGGAGCTTTAAACAATGAGCAGTTCTTC,TRBJ2-1,many,TRBV4-3,.
CASSLDRQLTYEQYF,TGCGCCAGCAGCTTGGATAGGCAGCTTACCTACGAGCAGTACTTC,TRBJ2-7,few,TRBV5-1,.
CASSGGYSYEQYF,TGTGCCAGCAGCGGGGGGTACTCCTACGAGCAGTACTTC,TRBJ2-7,.,TRBV5-4,.
CASSFGGGVGADEQFF,TGTGCCAGCAGCTTTGGGGGAGGAGTTGGTGCGGATGAGCAGTTCTTC,TRBJ2-1,.,TRBV11-2,.
CAWSVLNTEAFF,TGTGCCTGGAGTGTTTTGAACACTGAAGCTTTCTTT,TRBJ1-1,many,TRBV30,.
CASTGTGGKRETQYF,TGTGCCAGCACGGGGACAGGGGGGAAGAGGGAGACCCAGTACTTC,TRBJ2-5,.,TRBV25-1,TRBD1
CASSTFTGALLSGANVLTF,TGTGCCAGCAGTACATTTACAGGGGCCCTCCTCTCTGGGGCCAACGTCCTGACTTTC,TRBJ2-6,.,TRBV28,TRBD1
CASSQEFHRGRDTQYF,TGCGCCAGCAGCCAAGAGTTTCACAGGGGACGGGATACGCAGTATTTT,TRBJ2-3,few,TRBV4-3,TRBD1
CASRGTQLGYTF,TGTGCCAGCAGAGGAACACAACTTGGCTACACCTTC,TRBJ1-2,.,TRBV27,.
CASSLVGGHEQYF,TGTGCCAGCAGCTTAGTTGGGGGCCACGAGCAGTACTTC,TRBJ2-7,few,TRBV7-4,.
CASSSKAYGQFF,TGTGCCAGCAGCTCTAAGGCCTACGGGCAGTTCTTC,TRBJ2-1,many,TRBV7-2,.
CASSLRDRIKEQFF,TGTGCCAGCAGCCTCCGGGATCGAATCAAGGAGCAGTTCTTC,TRBJ2-1,medium-sized,TRBV7-8,.
CASSYSDAVQTQYF,TGTGCCAGCAGTTACTCGGACGCCGTGCAGACCCAGTACTTC,TRBJ2-5,.,TRBV6-6,.
CASSPHRGETQYF,TGTGCCAGTAGTCCTCACAGGGGGGAGACCCAGTACTTC,TRBJ2-5,few,TRBV19,TRBD1
CASSFLYAGRETQYF,TGTGCCAGCAGCTTCTTATACGCGGGGAGGGAGACCCAGTACTTC,TRBJ2-5,few,TRBV5-6,.
CASSLTGQPQHF,TGTGCCAGCAGCTTAACTGGGCAGCCCCAGCATTTT,TRBJ1-5,.,TRBV13,.
CSARDLRGSQETQYF,TGCAGTGCTAGAGATCTTAGGGGGAGCCAAGAGACCCAGTACTTC,TRBJ2-5,.,TRBV20-1,.
CASSSDTIEAFF,TGTGCCAGCAGTTCGGACACGATTGAAGCTTTCTTT,TRBJ1-1,few,TRBV6-2/TRBV6-3,.
CASSQEEGTGLAAYNEQFF,TGTGCCAGCAGCCAGGAGGAGGGTACGGGACTAGCGGCATACAATGAGCAGTTCTTC,TRBJ2-1,few,TRBV14,TRBD2
CASSQDIVDSLLTGELFF,TGCGCCAGCAGCCAAGATATCGTTGACTCCCTATTAACCGGGGAGCTGTTTTTT,TRBJ2-2,few,TRBV4-3,.
CASSLGKAGFF,TGTGCCAGCAGCTTGGGCAAGGCAGGTTTCTTT,TRBJ1-1,many,TRBV5-8,.
CASTRPDRPNYGYTF,TGTGCCAGTACCCGACCGGACAGGCCTAACTATGGCTACACCTTC,TRBJ1-2,many,TRBV19,TRBD1
CASSFSADTIYF,TGTGCCAGCAGCTTTTCGGCGGACACCATATATTTT,TRBJ1-3,many,TRBV7-8,.
CAWETIRSYNEQFF,TGTGCCTGGGAAACTATCCGCTCCTACAATGAGCAGTTCTTC,TRBJ2-1,.,TRBV30,.
CSVVHNIQYF,TGCAGCGTGGTCCATAACATTCAGTACTTC,TRBJ2-4,.,TRBV29-1,.
CASSRSLATNEKLFF,TGTGCCAGCAGCCGGTCCCTTGCAACTAATGAAAAACTGTTTTTT,TRBJ1-4,few,TRBV7-9,.
CASSHMGSSYNEQFF,TGTGCCAGCAGCCACATGGGGAGCTCCTACAATGAGCAGTTCTTC,TRBJ2-1,.,TRBV14,.